This is a list of T cell receptor beta chains from one sample in a study of cytomegalovirus exposure and HLA in healthy donors. Clones were sequenced by immunoSEQ multiplex PCR, and TCRdb holds only the in-frame ones, with some missing. Here the sample spans roughly 300,000 clones, around 90% being singletons. Sequencing was performed on PBMCs. The receptors shown here come from a woman aged 25-40 years in good health and CMV-seropositive. CDR3s leave out the opening cysteine and the closing phenylalanine or tryptophan. Each record gives: D gene, J gene, V gene, CDR3 protein. The D gene is left open where the match is weak.

D gene: -
J gene: TRBJ1-2
V gene: TRBV28
CDR3 protein: ASRLKVFPGYGYT

D gene: -
J gene: TRBJ2-2
V gene: TRBV29-1
CDR3 protein: SVVTSGANTGELF

D gene: -
J gene: TRBJ1-1
V gene: TRBV5-1
CDR3 protein: ASRPNGGTEAF

D gene: -
J gene: TRBJ1-5
V gene: TRBV5-4
CDR3 protein: ASSLEDRGNQPQH

D gene: -
J gene: TRBJ1-5
V gene: TRBV7-8
CDR3 protein: ASSSRTSEGPQH

D gene: TRBD2
J gene: TRBJ2-1
V gene: TRBV27
CDR3 protein: ASSSPAGVVDEQF

D gene: -
J gene: TRBJ2-7
V gene: TRBV15
CDR3 protein: ATSGGTWSYEQY

D gene: -
J gene: TRBJ2-4
V gene: TRBV30
CDR3 protein: AWSPIRNIQY

D gene: TRBD2
J gene: TRBJ2-7
V gene: TRBV9
CDR3 protein: ASSVALAGGPFEQY

D gene: -
J gene: TRBJ1-2
V gene: TRBV27
CDR3 protein: ASSPTLGGGYGYT

D gene: -
J gene: TRBJ2-1
V gene: TRBV2
CDR3 protein: ASGSFSNEQF

D gene: -
J gene: TRBJ2-3
V gene: TRBV7-9
CDR3 protein: ASSWWNYTQY

D gene: TRBD1
J gene: TRBJ2-7
V gene: TRBV7-2
CDR3 protein: ASSLAGTGGSYEQY

D gene: -
J gene: TRBJ2-7
V gene: TRBV4-3
CDR3 protein: ASSQGNGYEQY

D gene: -
J gene: TRBJ2-7
V gene: TRBV20-1
CDR3 protein: SATFFEQY

D gene: -
J gene: TRBJ1-2
V gene: TRBV20-1
CDR3 protein: SARDTGGYT

D gene: TRBD2
J gene: TRBJ2-7
V gene: TRBV11-3
CDR3 protein: ASSSTSGSRYEQY

D gene: -
J gene: TRBJ2-6
V gene: TRBV6-1
CDR3 protein: ASSVGGSGANVLT

D gene: -
J gene: TRBJ1-2
V gene: TRBV14
CDR3 protein: ASSQSSYGYT

D gene: TRBD1
J gene: TRBJ1-5
V gene: TRBV6-5
CDR3 protein: ASSYSRQGFHQPQH

D gene: TRBD2
J gene: TRBJ2-1
V gene: TRBV7-3
CDR3 protein: ASSIQQPGLAGEGNEQF

D gene: TRBD1
J gene: TRBJ1-5
V gene: TRBV28
CDR3 protein: ASGTGRFSNQPQH

D gene: TRBD1
J gene: TRBJ1-3
V gene: TRBV29-1
CDR3 protein: SVGGQRLSGNTIY

D gene: -
J gene: TRBJ1-2
V gene: TRBV4-1
CDR3 protein: ASSQEPGYGYT

D gene: -
J gene: TRBJ1-5
V gene: TRBV19
CDR3 protein: ASSTDSRNQPQH

D gene: -
J gene: TRBJ2-2
V gene: TRBV28
CDR3 protein: ASKTPNTGELF

D gene: -
J gene: TRBJ2-7
V gene: TRBV5-4
CDR3 protein: ASSKGGGYEQY

D gene: -
J gene: TRBJ1-2
V gene: TRBV7-2
CDR3 protein: ASSSRTWGGYT

D gene: TRBD2
J gene: TRBJ2-3
V gene: TRBV29-1
CDR3 protein: SVERPASGLVDTQY

D gene: -
J gene: TRBJ2-1
V gene: TRBV9
CDR3 protein: ASSMRDSGNEQF

D gene: TRBD1
J gene: TRBJ2-7
V gene: TRBV5-1
CDR3 protein: ASSYGDSASTRQY

D gene: -
J gene: TRBJ1-4
V gene: TRBV6-5
CDR3 protein: ASSPVFGEKLF

D gene: -
J gene: TRBJ2-7
V gene: TRBV27
CDR3 protein: ASSGLREQY

D gene: -
J gene: TRBJ2-4
V gene: TRBV30
CDR3 protein: AWSVLGKRDVKNIQY

D gene: -
J gene: TRBJ1-5
V gene: TRBV5-1
CDR3 protein: ASSLGGPNSNQPQH

D gene: -
J gene: TRBJ2-5
V gene: TRBV7-2
CDR3 protein: ASSFAPGQETQY

D gene: TRBD2
J gene: TRBJ2-5
V gene: TRBV5-1
CDR3 protein: ASSLGTSGQETQY

D gene: -
J gene: TRBJ2-1
V gene: TRBV5-1
CDR3 protein: ASSSSGSDPDEQF

D gene: -
J gene: TRBJ1-2
V gene: TRBV9
CDR3 protein: ASSATEYWGGYT

D gene: TRBD2
J gene: TRBJ2-7
V gene: TRBV4-1
CDR3 protein: ASSQGFGLGSYEQY

D gene: -
J gene: TRBJ2-7
V gene: TRBV11-2
CDR3 protein: ASSLDSRLNSYEQY

D gene: TRBD1
J gene: TRBJ2-1
V gene: TRBV6-5
CDR3 protein: ASTMGQSSYNEQF

D gene: TRBD2
J gene: TRBJ2-2
V gene: TRBV30
CDR3 protein: AWILAGVKF

D gene: -
J gene: TRBJ2-3
V gene: TRBV27
CDR3 protein: ASSWGADTQY

D gene: TRBD2
J gene: TRBJ2-7
V gene: TRBV13
CDR3 protein: ASSSRSGRASSGGYEQY

D gene: -
J gene: TRBJ2-7
V gene: TRBV29-1
CDR3 protein: SVVEGYEQY

D gene: -
J gene: TRBJ2-7
V gene: TRBV4-1
CDR3 protein: ASSQVSTVTYEQY

D gene: -
J gene: TRBJ2-1
V gene: TRBV30
CDR3 protein: ARMGVAYNEQF

D gene: TRBD1
J gene: TRBJ1-1
V gene: TRBV7-9
CDR3 protein: ASSLVTGVMNTEAF

D gene: TRBD2
J gene: TRBJ2-5
V gene: TRBV2
CDR3 protein: ASSEHIAGDLTETQY

D gene: TRBD2
J gene: TRBJ2-5
V gene: TRBV7-3
CDR3 protein: ASSLTPTSLETQY

D gene: -
J gene: TRBJ1-1
V gene: TRBV4-1
CDR3 protein: ASSQPRGVNTEAF

D gene: TRBD1
J gene: TRBJ2-7
V gene: TRBV6-5
CDR3 protein: ASRPGTALSYEQY

D gene: -
J gene: TRBJ1-2
V gene: TRBV27
CDR3 protein: ASSPGGTYGYT